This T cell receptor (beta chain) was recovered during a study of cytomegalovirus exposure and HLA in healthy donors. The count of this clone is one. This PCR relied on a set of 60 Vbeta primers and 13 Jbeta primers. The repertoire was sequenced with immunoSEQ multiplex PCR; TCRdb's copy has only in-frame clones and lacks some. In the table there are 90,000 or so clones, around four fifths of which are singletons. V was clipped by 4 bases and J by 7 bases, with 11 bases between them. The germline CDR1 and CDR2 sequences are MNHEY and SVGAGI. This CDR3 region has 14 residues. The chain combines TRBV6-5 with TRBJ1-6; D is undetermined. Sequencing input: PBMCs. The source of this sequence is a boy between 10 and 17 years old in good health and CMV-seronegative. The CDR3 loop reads CASSLTKGNSPLHF. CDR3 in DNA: TGTGCCAGCAGTTTAACTAAAGGAAATTCACCCCTCCACTTT.